Below are 14 T cell receptor beta chains sequenced from a single sample in a study of blood T cells in healthy people across ages. A second PCR of roughly 7 to 11 cycles used a sample-barcoded 5' primer and a J-beta primer mix. TCRdb reprocessed the 5' RACE reads with MiXCR, giving one entry per CDR3 protein. This sample has over 700,000 distinct CDR3 sequences, with roughly 53% found just once. Material: blood. The source is a man aged 80 or over in good health.

The J gene is TRBJ2-3, the V gene TRBV27; 7 bases agree with TRBD1. Germline values: CDR1 MNHEY, CDR2 SMNVEV (reference sequence). V lost 7 bases and J lost 14; bases outside the gene matches: 15. The CDR3 consists of 13 residues. CDR3 nucleotide sequence: TGTGCCAGCAAACGACAGGGAGATAGATACGCGTATTTT. As protein: CASKRQGDRYAYF.

This chain connects TRBV12-3 or TRBV12-4 to TRBJ2-1, with D maybe TRBD2 (6 bases). The CDR3 length is 16 residues. V lost 10 bases to trimming and J lost 0 bases, with 19 bases between them. CDR3 sequence: CATRLSGLISYNEQFF. The CDR3, as DNA: TGTGCCACCAGACTCAGCGGGCTAATCTCCTACAATGAGCAGTTCTTC.

In this sample, this clonotype turned up a few times. The chain combines TRBV5-1 with TRBJ2-7; 9 nucleotides line up with TRBD2. V lost 4 bases and J lost 4; bases outside the gene matches: 9. CDR3 length: 15 residues. In germline, CDR1 is SGHRS, CDR2 YFSETQ. DNA for the CDR3: TGCGCCAGCAGCCGGCTGCGGGAGGGCCTATACGAGCAGTACTTC. Amino acid sequence: CASSRLREGLYEQYF.

The chain combines TRBV10-3 with TRBJ2-7, with 7 bases fitting TRBD2. CDR1 and CDR2 (germline): ENHRY, SYGVKD. This CDR3 has 13 amino acids. V lost 4 bases and J lost 5; bases outside the gene matches: 5. The CDR3 loop is CAISVGLDNEQYF. In nucleotides, the CDR3 is TGTGCCATCAGTGTTGGACTAGATAACGAGCAGTACTTC.

The J gene is TRBJ2-3, the V gene TRBV4-2; TRBD1 or TRBD2 may be the D gene (5 bases each). The germline V gene encodes CDR1 LGHNA and CDR2 YNFKEQ. Deletions cut 0 bases from V and 0 bases from J, with 10 bases between. The length of the CDR3 is 16 residues. The CDR3 sequence: CASSQDPGPSTDTQYF. Written as DNA, the CDR3 is TGTGCCAGCAGCCAAGACCCGGGGCCGAGCACAGATACGCAGTATTTT.

The V call is TRBV28, the J call TRBJ2-1; TRBD1 agrees at 7 bases. The DNA end is a closer match to TRBJ2-7, so the J assignment may be wrong. Germline V gives CDR1 MDHEN, CDR2 SYDVKM. The CDR3 contains 15 residues. The CDR3 nucleotides are TGTGCCAGCAGCCAAGGGGGCGGCCTCGGGAATGAGCAGTACTTC. Protein product: CASSQGGGLGNEQYF.

The chain joins TRBV7-8 to TRBJ2-7; D may correspond to TRBD1 or TRBD2 (5 bases each). V lost 3 bases to trimming and J lost 0 bases, with 12 bases between them. Germline CDR1 is SGHVS and CDR2 is FQNEAQ. This CDR3 spans 15 amino acids. This chain's CDR3 is CASSFRGSSSYEQYF. The DNA for the CDR3 is TGTGCCAGCAGCTTTCGGGGCTCGAGCTCCTACGAGCAGTACTTC.

The chain is built from TRBV12-3 or TRBV12-4 and TRBJ2-7, with TRBD1 matching over 7 bases. CDR3 length: 12 residues. V shed 7 bases and J 3 bases; nucleotides not matched to a gene: 3. The CDR3, as DNA: TGTGCCAGCACTCGGGACAGCTACGAGCAGTACTTC. It codes for CASTRDSYEQYF.

The chain uses TRBV5-7 and TRBJ1-2, with no clear D. TRBV5-7 is an ORF; its function is uncertain. The CDR3 runs 10 residues. Trimming took 8 bases from V and 8 from J, leaving 10 bases between them. CDR3 sequence: CARTGWGYTF. DNA of the CDR3: TGTGCCAGGACGGGGTGGGGCTACACCTTC.

The J gene is TRBJ2-1, the V gene TRBV25-1; TRBD1 agrees at 7 bases. V was clipped by 2 bases and J by 7 bases; unmatched bases: 2. Germline V gives CDR1 MGHDK, CDR2 SYGVNS. The CDR3 runs to 13 residues. The CDR3 coding sequence is TGTGCCAGCAGTGAAAGGGGGCCTAATGAGCAGTTCTTC. Translation: CASSERGPNEQFF.

This sequence joins TRBV12-5 and TRBJ2-1, with D hard to call. There are 11 residues in the CDR3. The germline V and J ends were trimmed by 5 bases and 7 bases, with 6 bases remaining between them. Germline V gene sequence: CDR1 LGHNT, CDR2 FRNRAP. The CDR3 sequence is CASGHGNEQFF. The CDR3 nucleotides read TGTGCTAGTGGTCACGGGAATGAGCAGTTCTTC.

This clonotype was found a few times. DNA of the CDR3: TGTGCCAGCAGCCCCTCGACAGGTGGGGCCTCCTACAATGAGCAGTTCTTC. Protein product: CASSPSTGGASYNEQFF. V is TRBV9 and J is TRBJ2-1, with D possibly TRBD1 on 6 matching bases. The CDR3 covers 17 residues. Germline V gives CDR1 SGDLS, CDR2 YYNGEE. Deletions cut 4 bases from V and 0 bases from J, with 17 bases between.

V is TRBV28 and J is TRBJ2-7; TRBD1 matches 7 bases. Looked up from germline, CDR1 is MDHEN and CDR2 is SYDVKM. The junction had 15 bases not matched to a gene; V was cut back by 7 bases and J by 3 bases. The CDR3 runs to 16 residues. The CDR3 spells CASNAGWGTAIYEQYF. The CDR3 DNA sequence: TGTGCCAGCAACGCCGGATGGGGGACAGCCATCTACGAGCAGTACTTC.

The sample holds a few counts of this clonotype. The rearrangement joins TRBV5-1 to TRBJ2-5; D is unclear. The end of the DNA fits TRBJ2-7 better, so the J call may be wrong. The CDR3 covers 13 residues. CDR1 is SGHRS and CDR2 is YFSETQ in the germline V gene. CDR3 loop: CASSLGAIYEQYF. In nucleotides, the CDR3 is TGCGCCAGCAGCTTGGGTGCTATCTACGAGCAGTACTTC.